The entry that follows covers one T cell receptor (beta chain) sequence. Its antigen is as yet unknown. Produced via immunoSEQ multiplex PCR; TCRdb's table is partial and in-frame only. The table includes tens of thousands of clones, about 90% detected once. The entry originates in a study of PD-1 blockade in classical Hodgkin lymphoma. Overall study context: Patients were dosed intravenously with nivolumab at 3 mg/kg every 2 weeks. Notes on the study in general: Repertoire differences have undefined causes, possibly disease activity or prior therapy. The baseline diversity of complete responders showed similarity to that of newly diagnosed patients. As was reported, newly diagnosed patients showed lower baseline TCR diversity than healthy donors did.

The CDR3 is made up of 12 amino acids. Germline CDR1 and CDR2: SGHDT and YYEEEE. Trimming cost V 0 bases and J 11 bases, with 11 bases left between them. Described time point: cycle 4 day 1 (C4D1), after more than five weeks of nivolumab. Every single patient, without exception, relapsed after autologous stem cell transplantation, and brentuximab vedotin exposure varied. This sequence originates from a human donor with classical Hodgkin lymphoma. This specimen was peripheral blood mononuclear cells (PBMCs), taken before the fourth cycle of nivolumab. The J gene is TRBJ2-5, the V gene TRBV5-6; D ambiguous. CDR3 protein: CASSLGVQGQYF. CDR3 nucleotides: TGTGCCAGCAGCTTGGGGGTCCAAGGGCAGTACTTC.